This paragraph reports one T cell receptor (beta chain). Other DNA sequences in the same sample also yield this CDR3. This sample stems from a study of beta chain features in type 1 diabetes. The CDR3 is 12 amino acids. V shed 6 bases and J shed 1 base, with 9 bases lying between them. CDR1 and CDR2 (germline): SQVTM, ANQGSEA. The investigators reverse transcribed all of the isolated RNA, so they sequenced expressed TCRB transcripts. Repertoires were generated with immunoSEQ multiplex PCR, while TCRdb's copy carries only in-frame clones and drops some. The sample lists 970,000 or so clones; 15% to 20% were seen once.

The J gene is TRBJ2-5, the V gene TRBV29-1; D not resolved. Specimen: naive CD4+ T cells from blood. The origin of this receptor is a woman between 18 and 30 years old in good health. DNA of the CDR3: TGCAGCGTGGACCGAGTCCAAGAGACCCAGTACTTC. This translates into CSVDRVQETQYF.